The entry that follows covers one T cell receptor beta chain sequence. The data were obtained in a study of blood T cell repertoires in COVID-19. Study-level background: Acute-phase and convalescent COVID-19 samples originated in the United States, Italy and Spain.

The CDR3 loop spans 16 amino acids. The V gene's germline CDR1 is SGHDT and CDR2 YYEEEE. Trimming removed 3 bases from V and 1 base from J; junction bases left unmatched: 8. Enrolled through a virtual design, the participants were between roughly 18 and 90 years of age and came from about two dozen US areas. Membership in each cohort depended on participant-reported clinical history. Authors' methods: Estimation of nucleated cell counts was performed using reference gene primer amplification. The assay was immunoSEQ multiplex PCR, and TCRdb's table has in-frame clones only and misses some. V, J and clone size are taken as reported in that table, and D and trimming were inferred from the DNA itself. Among roughly 430,000 clones listed, 88% were seen once.

V is TRBV5-6 and J is TRBJ2-5, with 8 bases matching TRBD2. This TCR was sampled from a woman aged 40-49 years with acute COVID-19. Sequenced material: PBMCs or T cells enriched from blood (not recorded which). CDR3 DNA: TGTGCCAGCAGCTACTATAGCGGGGCAGCCCAAGAGACCCAGTACTTC. Translation gives CASSYYSGAAQETQYF.